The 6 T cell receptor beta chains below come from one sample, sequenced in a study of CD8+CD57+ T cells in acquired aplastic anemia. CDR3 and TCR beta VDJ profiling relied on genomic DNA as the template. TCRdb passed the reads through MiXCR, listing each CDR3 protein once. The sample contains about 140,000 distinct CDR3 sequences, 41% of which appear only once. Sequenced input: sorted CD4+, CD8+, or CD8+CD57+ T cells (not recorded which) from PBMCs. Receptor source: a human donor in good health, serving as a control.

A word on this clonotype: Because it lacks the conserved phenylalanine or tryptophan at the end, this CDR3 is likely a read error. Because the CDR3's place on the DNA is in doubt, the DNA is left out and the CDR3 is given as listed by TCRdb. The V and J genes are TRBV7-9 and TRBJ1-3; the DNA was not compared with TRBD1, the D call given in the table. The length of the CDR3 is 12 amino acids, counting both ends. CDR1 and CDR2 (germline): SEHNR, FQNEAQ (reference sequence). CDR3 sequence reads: CASSWGRGLTET.

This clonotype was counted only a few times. The CDR3 protein is CASSEGMGQGNTEAFF. CDR3 nucleotides: TGTGCCAGCAGTGAAGGAATGGGACAGGGGAACACTGAAGCTTTCTTT. This rearrangement joins TRBV6-1 to TRBJ1-1, with TRBD1 matching over 9 bases. This CDR3 has 16 amino acids. J was trimmed by 1 base and V by 1 base; bases with no gene match: 4. CDR1 MNHNS and CDR2 SASEGT come from the germline V gene.

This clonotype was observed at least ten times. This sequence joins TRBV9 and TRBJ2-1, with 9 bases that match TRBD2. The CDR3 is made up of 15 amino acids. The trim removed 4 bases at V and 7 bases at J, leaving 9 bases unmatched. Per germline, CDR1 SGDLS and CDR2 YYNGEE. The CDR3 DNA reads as TGTGCCAGCAGCCAGAGGGGACTAGCAGGGAATGAGCAGTTCTTC. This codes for CASSQRGLAGNEQFF. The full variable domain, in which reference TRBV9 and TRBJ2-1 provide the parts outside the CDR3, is DSGVTQTPKHLITATGQRVTLRCSPRSGDLSVYWYQQSLDQGLQFLIQYYNGEERAKGNILERFSAQQFPDLHSELNLSSLELGDSALYFCASSQRGLAGNEQFFGPGTRLTVL.

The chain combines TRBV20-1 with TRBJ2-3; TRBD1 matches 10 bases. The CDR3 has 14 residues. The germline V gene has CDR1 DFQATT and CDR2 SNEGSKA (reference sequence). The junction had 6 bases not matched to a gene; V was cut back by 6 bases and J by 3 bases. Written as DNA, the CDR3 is TGCAGTGCCACGACAGGGGGCAGGACAGATACGCAGTATTTT. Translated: CSATTGGRTDTQYF.

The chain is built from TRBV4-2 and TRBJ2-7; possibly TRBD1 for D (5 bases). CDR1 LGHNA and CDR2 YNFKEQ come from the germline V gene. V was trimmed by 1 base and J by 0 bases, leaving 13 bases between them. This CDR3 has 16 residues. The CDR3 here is CASSQVQGPSSYEQYF. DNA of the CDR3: TGTGCCAGCAGCCAAGTTCAGGGCCCGAGCTCCTACGAGCAGTACTTC.

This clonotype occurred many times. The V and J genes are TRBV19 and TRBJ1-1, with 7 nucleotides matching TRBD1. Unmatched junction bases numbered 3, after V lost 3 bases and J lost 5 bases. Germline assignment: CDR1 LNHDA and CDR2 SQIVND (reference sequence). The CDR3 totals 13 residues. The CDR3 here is CASSIPGQTEAFF. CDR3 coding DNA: TGTGCCAGTAGTATTCCGGGACAGACTGAAGCTTTCTTT.